This TCR beta chain was recovered during a study of cytomegalovirus exposure and HLA in healthy donors. Every donor was a healthy person donating bone marrow. There were likely unrecorded immune exposures, though donors were nominally healthy when sampled. This clone was recorded only once. Its antigen is as yet unknown. General study results and limits: Earlier findings revealed that most TCR beta V segments proved productive either about 87% or about 30% of the time. A later analysis reportedly found fewer N-insertions in an Asian-associated ancestry cluster than the roughly 670-donor mean.

Researchers ran the PCR with 60 Vbeta and 13 Jbeta primers. Only in-frame clones appear in the TCRdb table, and some are missing; sequencing was by immunoSEQ multiplex PCR. Of about 130,000 clones listed, 77% are singletons. The CDR3 contains 15 residues. Germline loops: CDR1 SGHAT, CDR2 FQNNGV. V lost 5 bases to trimming and J lost 7 bases; unmatched junction nucleotides: 8. The sample was PBMCs. This receptor was taken from a woman in her thirties or forties in good health and CMV-seronegative. This chain connects TRBV11-2 to TRBJ1-6, with 7 nucleotides matching TRBD1. The CDR3 spells CASSPQQGWNSPLHF. The CDR3 coding sequence is TGTGCCAGCAGCCCGCAACAGGGGTGGAATTCACCCCTCCACTTT.